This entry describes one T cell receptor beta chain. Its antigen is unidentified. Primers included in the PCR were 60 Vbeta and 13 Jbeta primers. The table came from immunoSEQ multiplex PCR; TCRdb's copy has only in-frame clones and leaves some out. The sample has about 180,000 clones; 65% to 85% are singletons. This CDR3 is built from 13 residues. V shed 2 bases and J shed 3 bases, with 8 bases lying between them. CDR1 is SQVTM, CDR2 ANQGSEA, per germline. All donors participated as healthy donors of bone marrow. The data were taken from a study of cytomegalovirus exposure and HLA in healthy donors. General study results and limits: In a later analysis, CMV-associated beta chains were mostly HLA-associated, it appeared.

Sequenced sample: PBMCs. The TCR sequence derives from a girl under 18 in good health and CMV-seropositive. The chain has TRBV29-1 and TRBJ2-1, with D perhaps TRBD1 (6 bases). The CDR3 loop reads CSVERDNYNEQFF. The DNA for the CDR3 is TGCAGCGTTGAACGGGACAACTACAATGAGCAGTTCTTC.